This T cell receptor beta chain was obtained from a study of cytomegalovirus exposure and HLA in healthy donors. Study-wide points: In a later analysis, a missense DCLRE1C variant was linked to TCR beta V- and J-gene trimming. Some TCR beta chains (roughly 150 of them) were listed as cytomegalovirus-associated.

Germline CDR1 is GTSNPN and CDR2 is SVGIG (reference sequence). This CDR3 contains 13 residues. About this clone itself: The antigen remains undetermined.

In the PCR, 60 Vbeta and 13 Jbeta primers were used. Generated by immunoSEQ multiplex PCR, the TCRdb table keeps only in-frame clones and is missing some. The repertoire holds roughly 190,000 clones, 79% seen once, with less than 2.5% in the top ten. The chain links TRBV30 to TRBJ2-5; D is unclear. The J call is in doubt because the DNA end fits TRBJ2-7 better. The source material was PBMCs. The origin of this receptor is a woman in her forties or fifties in good health and CMV-seronegative. Written as DNA, the CDR3 is TGTGCCTGGAGTATTGGGGACTCCTACGAGCAGTACTTC. It specifies CAWSIGDSYEQYF.